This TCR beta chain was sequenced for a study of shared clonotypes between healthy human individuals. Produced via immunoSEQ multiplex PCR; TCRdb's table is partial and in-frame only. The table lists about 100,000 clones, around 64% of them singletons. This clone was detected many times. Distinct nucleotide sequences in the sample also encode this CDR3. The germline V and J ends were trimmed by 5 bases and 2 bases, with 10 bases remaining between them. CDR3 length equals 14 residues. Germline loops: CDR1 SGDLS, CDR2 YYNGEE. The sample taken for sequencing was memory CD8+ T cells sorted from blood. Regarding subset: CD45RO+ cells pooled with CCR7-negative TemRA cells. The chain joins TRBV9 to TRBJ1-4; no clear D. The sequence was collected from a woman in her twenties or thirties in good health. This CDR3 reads CASSLGGTNEKLFF. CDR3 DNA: TGTGCCAGCAGTCTAGGAGGGACTAATGAAAAACTGTTTTTT.